The present entry profiles one TCR beta chain with its context. Its antigen is unidentified. This specimen comes from a study of T cell repertoires in cytomegalovirus infection. For the study at large: Based on public TCR beta signatures, there were indications of CMV infection and of a matching HLA type.

Study findings and constraints: People with CMV and the relevant HLA were identified by cumulative public TCR beta family frequency. Clonotypes of TCR beta that were HLA-C-restricted and CMV-specific dominated the ex vivo response.

TCRdb re-analysed the reads in MiXCR, keeping a single row per CDR3 protein. The sample shows hundreds of thousands of distinct CDR3 sequences, 20% to 30% of them seen only once. Germline values: CDR1 MDHEN, CDR2 SYDVKM. The V and J ends lost 4 bases and 6 bases respectively, with 18 bases between them. CDR3 length: 15 amino acids. The V call is TRBV28, the J call TRBJ1-1; D gene ambiguous. The sample consisted of CD8+ T cells from PBMCs. The clonotype originates from a human donor in good health (CMV status not recorded). Some clones in this sample may be carry-over from other donors' samples. This CDR3 is CASSSRRIRIPEAFF. The CDR3 DNA reads as TGTGCCAGCAGTTCCCGCCGCATCCGGATCCCTGAAGCTTTCTTT.